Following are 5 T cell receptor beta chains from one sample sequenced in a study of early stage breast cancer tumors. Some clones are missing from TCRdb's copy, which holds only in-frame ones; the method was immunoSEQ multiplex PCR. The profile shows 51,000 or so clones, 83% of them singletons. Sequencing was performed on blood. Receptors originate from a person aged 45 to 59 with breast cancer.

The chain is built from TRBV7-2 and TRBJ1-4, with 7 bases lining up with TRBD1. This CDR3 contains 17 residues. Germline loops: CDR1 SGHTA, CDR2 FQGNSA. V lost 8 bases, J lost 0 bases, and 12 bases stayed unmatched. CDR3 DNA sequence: TGTGCCAGCTCGATACAGGGGACGGTGGCAACTAATGAAAAACTGTTTTTT. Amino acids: CASSIQGTVATNEKLFF.

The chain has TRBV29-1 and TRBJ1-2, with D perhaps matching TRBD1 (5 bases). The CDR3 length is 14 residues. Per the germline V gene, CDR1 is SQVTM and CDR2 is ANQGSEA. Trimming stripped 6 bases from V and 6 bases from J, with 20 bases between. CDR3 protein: CSVGGDPGVDGYTF. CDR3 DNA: TGCAGCGTGGGGGGGGACCCGGGGGTCGATGGCTACACCTTC.

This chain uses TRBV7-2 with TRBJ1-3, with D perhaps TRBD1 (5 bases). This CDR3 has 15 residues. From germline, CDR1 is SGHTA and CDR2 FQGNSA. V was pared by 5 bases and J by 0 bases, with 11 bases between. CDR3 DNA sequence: TGTGCCAGCAGCCGGACAAAGGGCTCTGGAAACACCATATATTTT. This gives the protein CASSRTKGSGNTIYF.

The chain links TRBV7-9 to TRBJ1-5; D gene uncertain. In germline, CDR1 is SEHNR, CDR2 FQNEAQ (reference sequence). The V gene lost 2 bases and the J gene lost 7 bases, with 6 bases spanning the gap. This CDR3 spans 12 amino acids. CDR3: CASSLTGQPQHF. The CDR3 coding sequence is TGTGCCAGCAGCTTAACGGGCCAGCCCCAGCATTTT.

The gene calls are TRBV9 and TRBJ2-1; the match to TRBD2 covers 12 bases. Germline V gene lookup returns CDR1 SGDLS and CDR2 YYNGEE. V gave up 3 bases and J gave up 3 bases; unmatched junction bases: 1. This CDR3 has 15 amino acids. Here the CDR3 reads CASSETSGSYNEQFF. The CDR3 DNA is TGTGCCAGCAGCGAGACTAGCGGGAGCTACAATGAGCAGTTCTTC.